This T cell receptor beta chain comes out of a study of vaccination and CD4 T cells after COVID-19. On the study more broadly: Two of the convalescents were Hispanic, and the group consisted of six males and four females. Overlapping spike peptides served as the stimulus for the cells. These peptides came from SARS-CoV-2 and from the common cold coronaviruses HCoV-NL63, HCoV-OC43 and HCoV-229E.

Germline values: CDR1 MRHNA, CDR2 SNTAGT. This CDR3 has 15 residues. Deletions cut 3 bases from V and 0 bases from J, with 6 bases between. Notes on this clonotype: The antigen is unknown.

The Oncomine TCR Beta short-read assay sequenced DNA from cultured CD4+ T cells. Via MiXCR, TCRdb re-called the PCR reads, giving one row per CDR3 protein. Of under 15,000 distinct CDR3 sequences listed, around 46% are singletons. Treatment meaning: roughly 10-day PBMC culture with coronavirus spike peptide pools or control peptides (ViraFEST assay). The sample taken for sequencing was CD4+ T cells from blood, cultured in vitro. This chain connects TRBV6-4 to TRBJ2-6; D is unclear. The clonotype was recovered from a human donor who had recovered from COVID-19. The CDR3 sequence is CASSDGNSGANVLTF. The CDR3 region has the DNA TGTGCCAGCAGTGATGGGAACTCTGGGGCCAACGTCCTGACTTTC.